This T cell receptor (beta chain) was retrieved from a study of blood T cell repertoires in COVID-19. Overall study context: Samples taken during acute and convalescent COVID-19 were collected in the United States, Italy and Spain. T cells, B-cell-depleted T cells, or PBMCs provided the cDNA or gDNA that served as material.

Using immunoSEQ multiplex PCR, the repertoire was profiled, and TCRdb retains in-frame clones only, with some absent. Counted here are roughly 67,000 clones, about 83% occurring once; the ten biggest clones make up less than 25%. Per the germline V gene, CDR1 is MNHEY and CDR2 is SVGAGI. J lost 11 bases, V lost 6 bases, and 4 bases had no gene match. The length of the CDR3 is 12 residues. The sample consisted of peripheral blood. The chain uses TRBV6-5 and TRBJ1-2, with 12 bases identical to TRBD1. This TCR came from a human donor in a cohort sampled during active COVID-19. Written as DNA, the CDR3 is TGTGCCAGCAGACAGGGACAGGGGGCTTACACCTTC. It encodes CASRQGQGAYTF.